This entry lists 28 T cell receptor beta chains sequenced from one sample in a study of T cell changes during pregnancy in multiple sclerosis. Sequencing was performed with immunoSEQ multiplex PCR; in TCRdb, only in-frame clones are kept and a portion is missing. The sample has 35,000 or so clones, over 85% seen once; the top ten hold more than 0.7%. This specimen consisted of CD4+ T cells from peripheral blood mononuclear cells, obtained after pregnancy. Receptors originate from a female donor in good health, enrolled as a control in a pregnancy study.

This chain links TRBV6-5 with TRBJ2-3; tentative D call: TRBD2 (5 bases). This CDR3 contains 15 residues. The germline V gene has CDR1 MNHEY and CDR2 SVGAGI. The ends were cut back, 0 bases at V and 7 bases at J, with 14 bases in the middle. The CDR3: CASSYSTLGSYTQYF. CDR3 in DNA: TGTGCCAGCAGTTACTCAACCTTGGGGAGTTATACGCAGTATTTT.

The chain carries TRBV6-1 and TRBJ2-7; weak D call: TRBD1 (6 bases). The CDR3 has 13 residues. The V gene's germline CDR1 is MNHNS and CDR2 SASEGT. Trimming left V 6 bases short and J 1 base short, with 10 bases between. CDR3 amino acids: CASSVQGSYEQYF. The CDR3 DNA reads TGTGCCAGCAGCGTACAGGGATCCTACGAGCAGTACTTC.

This clone was seen only once. The chain has TRBV5-6 and TRBJ1-2; TRBD1 aligns across 9 bases. The CDR3 is made up of 14 amino acids. J was trimmed by 4 bases and V by 1 base; bases with no gene match: 2. CDR1 and CDR2 from the germline V gene are SGHDT and YYEEEE. The CDR3 nucleotides are TGTGCCAGCAGCTTGAAGGGACAGGGCTATGGCTACACCTTC. This sequence encodes CASSLKGQGYGYTF.

V gene TRBV19 combines with J gene TRBJ2-3; D perhaps matches TRBD2 (5 bases). CDR3 length equals 17 residues. Deletions cut 7 bases from V and 0 bases from J, with 20 bases between. CDR1 and CDR2 from the germline V gene are LNHDA and SQIVND (reference sequence). The CDR3 coding sequence is TGTGCCAGTACCCCAATTGGGTGGACGGGGAGCACAGATACGCAGTATTTT. It is translated as CASTPIGWTGSTDTQYF.

The J gene is TRBJ2-5, the V gene TRBV6-1; D gene ambiguous. The V gene lost 1 base and the J gene lost 3 bases, with 3 bases spanning the gap. Germline CDR1 reads MNHNS; CDR2 reads SASEGT. The CDR3 consists of 12 residues. The DNA of the CDR3 is TGTGCCAGCAGTGAAGTAGAAGAGACCCAGTACTTC. This encodes CASSEVEETQYF.

CDR3 sequence reads: CASRGSGRDYNEQFF. CDR3 DNA: TGTGCCAGCAGAGGTAGCGGGAGGGATTACAATGAGCAGTTCTTC. The chain uses TRBV7-8 and TRBJ2-1; 11 bases are a match to TRBD2. The germline V gene has CDR1 SGHVS and CDR2 FQNEAQ. With 6 bases clipped from V and 4 bases from J, the junction kept 5 bases outside the gene matches. CDR3 length equals 15 residues. The whole variable domain, filled in from reference TRBV7-8 and TRBJ2-1, reads GAGVSQSPRYKVAKRGQDVALRCDPISGHVSLFWYQQALGQGPEFLTYFQNEAQLDKSGLPSDRFFAERPEGSVSTLKIQRTQQEDSAVYLCASRGSGRDYNEQFFGPGTRLTVL.

This clone was seen just once. The chain combines TRBV2 with TRBJ2-5, with D hard to call. This CDR3 is built from 13 residues. Germline CDR1 is SNHLY and CDR2 is FYNNEI. Trimming removed 3 bases from V and 3 bases from J, with 8 bases in between. CDR3 DNA: TGTGCCAGCAGTGATCCCCGGGAAGAGACCCAGTACTTC. It yields the protein CASSDPREETQYF.

The chain combines TRBV5-6 with TRBJ2-7, with TRBD2 matching 8 bases. V dropped 0 bases and J dropped 1; count of bases not matched to a gene: 3. The CDR3 is 15 amino acids. The germline V gene encodes CDR1 SGHDT and CDR2 YYEEEE. The CDR3 DNA reads TGTGCCAGCAGCTTGGCGGGGGGGTATTCCTACGAGCAGTACTTC. It translates to CASSLAGGYSYEQYF.

The rearrangement joins TRBV7-2 to TRBJ1-6; maybe TRBD1 (5 bases). V dropped 5 bases and J dropped 2 bases, with 7 bases sitting between them. The CDR3 consists of 14 residues. Germline V gives CDR1 SGHTA, CDR2 FQGNSA. In nucleotides, the CDR3 is TGTGCCAGCAGCCTGGACACCTATAATTCACCCCTCCACTTT. Translation gives CASSLDTYNSPLHF. Looking up the rest from reference TRBV7-2 and TRBJ1-6 gives the full variable domain: GAGVSQSPSNKVTEKGKDVELRCDPISGHTALYWYRQSLGQGLEFLIYFQGNSAPDKSGLPSDRFSAERTGGSVSTLTIQRTQQEDSAVYLCASSLDTYNSPLHFGNGTRLTVT.

This clone was observed once. The chain links TRBV7-6 to TRBJ1-1; TRBD1 aligns across 8 bases. J was trimmed by 3 bases and V by 4 bases; bases with no gene match: 7. Germline V gene sequence: CDR1 SGHVS, CDR2 FNYEAQ. The CDR3 is made up of 15 amino acids. The CDR3 DNA reads TGTGCCAGCAGCTCGCAGGGGGCGCGAGACACTGAAGCTTTCTTT. Encoded protein: CASSSQGARDTEAFF.

The chain joins TRBV23-1 to TRBJ2-5; D is perhaps TRBD2 (5 bases). TRBV23-1 is noted as an ORF with a role that remains uncertain. V was clipped by 2 bases and J by 5 bases, with 24 bases between them. This CDR3 spans 18 amino acids. The CDR3 coding sequence is TGCGCCAGCAGTCAAAGGCCCCTTGGACGGATGGAGCGGGAGACCCAGTACTTC. As protein: CASSQRPLGRMERETQYF.

The genes are TRBV7-9 and TRBJ2-2, with 14 bases identical to TRBD2. The CDR3 runs 16 residues. Germline V gene data show CDR1 as SEHNR and CDR2 as FQNEAQ (reference sequence). Trimming took 5 bases from V and 5 from J; bases not matched to a gene: 4. CDR3 nucleotides: TGTGCCAGCAGCCCCGGACTAGCGGGAGGTACCGGGGAGCTGTTTTTT. Its protein product is CASSPGLAGGTGELFF.

The chain links TRBV4-1 to TRBJ1-2; 8 positions match TRBD1. V lost 0 bases to trimming and J lost 0 bases; unmatched junction nucleotides: 12. Germline-derived CDR1 and CDR2 are MGHRA and YSYEKL. This CDR3 is 19 amino acids long. DNA for the CDR3: TGCGCCAGCAGCCAAGACACGGGACAGGCATTTCTAGCTAACTATGGCTACACCTTC. Translation gives CASSQDTGQAFLANYGYTF.

V and J are TRBV18 and TRBJ1-3; D gene uncertain. The CDR3 runs 15 residues. CDR1 KGHSH and CDR2 LQKENI come from the germline V gene. Trimming left V 1 base short and J 4 bases short, with 11 bases between. The DNA of the CDR3 is TGTGCCAGCTCACCACGGCAGACGGGAGGAAACACCATATATTTT. Protein: CASSPRQTGGNTIYF.

This chain connects TRBV7-6 to TRBJ1-1, with D uncertain. The CDR3 contains 14 residues. V was pared by 1 base and J by 4 bases, with 10 bases between. Per germline, CDR1 SGHVS and CDR2 FNYEAQ. The DNA for the CDR3 is TGTGCCAGCAGCTTAGGGGAGACCTCCACTGAAGCTTTCTTT. Translating gives CASSLGETSTEAFF.

The chain links TRBV6-4 to TRBJ2-3; TRBD1 matches at 11 bases. Losses at the gene ends were 3 bases for V and 4 bases for J; bases not matched to a gene: 0. The CDR3 covers 14 residues. In germline, CDR1 is MRHNA, CDR2 SNTAGT. The CDR3 reads CASSEGQGADTQYF. For the CDR3, the DNA is TGTGCCAGCAGTGAGGGACAGGGGGCAGATACGCAGTATTTT.

This sequence joins TRBV4-3 and TRBJ2-1, with D hard to call. This CDR3 region has 15 residues. CDR1 LGHNA and CDR2 YSLEER come from the germline V gene. V lost 0 bases, J lost 5 bases, and 11 bases lay in between. The CDR3 DNA is TGCGCCAGCAGCCAAGATCCCCCTCTCCACAATGAGCAGTTCTTC. Translating gives CASSQDPPLHNEQFF.

In DNA, the CDR3 is TGTGCCAGCAGTACGGGACGGGGGAATCAGCCCCAGCATTTT. Protein: CASSTGRGNQPQHF. The gene calls are TRBV2 and TRBJ1-5; D possibly corresponds to TRBD1 (5 bases). The CDR3 is 14 residues long. The germline gives CDR1 SNHLY, CDR2 FYNNEI. V was pared by 5 bases and J by 4 bases, with 12 bases between.

The chain is built from TRBV6-5 and TRBJ1-2; 7 nucleotides line up with TRBD1. Trimming cost V 0 bases and J 8 bases; bases outside gene matches: 6. The CDR3 is 14 residues long. Per the germline V gene, CDR1 is MNHEY and CDR2 is SVGAGI. The chain's CDR3 is CASSYSDRVGGYTF. The CDR3 coding sequence is TGTGCCAGCAGTTACTCAGACAGGGTAGGGGGCTACACCTTC.

In DNA form, the CDR3 reads TGTGCCAGCAGTTTATCCGGGACAGGGGCGGGTGAGCAGTTCTTC. Translation gives CASSLSGTGAGEQFF. The chain is built from TRBV27 and TRBJ2-1; TRBD1 matches 10 bases. V lost 0 bases and J lost 9; bases outside the gene matches: 5. CDR3 length equals 15 residues. Germline CDR1 reads MNHEY; CDR2 reads SMNVEV (reference sequence).

The chain is built from TRBV6-5 and TRBJ1-1; 9 nucleotides agree with TRBD1. The junction had 4 bases not matched to a gene; V was cut back by 0 bases and J by 5 bases. Germline assignment: CDR1 MNHEY and CDR2 SVGAGI. The CDR3 has 15 residues. In nucleotides, the CDR3 is TGTGCCAGCAGTTACTCGGGACAGGGAAATACTGAAGCTTTCTTT. Protein: CASSYSGQGNTEAFF.

This chain uses TRBV7-9 with TRBJ2-7; 7 bases line up with TRBD2. The germline gives CDR1 SEHNR, CDR2 FQNEAQ (reference sequence). The CDR3 has 15 amino acids. Losses at the gene ends were 5 bases for V and 2 bases for J; bases not matched to a gene: 9. The CDR3 DNA sequence: TGTGCCAGCAGCCCCATTAGGCTAGCGGCCTACGAGCAGTACTTC. Protein sequence: CASSPIRLAAYEQYF.

This clone was observed once. The chain recombines TRBV6-5 with TRBJ2-1, with 10 bases fitting TRBD2. Per germline, CDR1 MNHEY and CDR2 SVGAGI. The CDR3 contains 15 residues. Trimming at V came to 5 bases and at J to 8 bases, leaving 9 bases not matched to a gene. Here the CDR3 DNA reads TGTGCCAGCAGTGGACTAGCGGCAGGTCCCCATGAGCAGTTCTTC. Encoded protein: CASSGLAAGPHEQFF.

This chain uses TRBV7-3 with TRBJ2-3; D gene ambiguous. V was pared by 0 bases and J by 6 bases, with 7 bases between. Germline V lookup: CDR1 SGHTA, CDR2 FQGTGA. The CDR3 has 13 residues. The CDR3 region has the DNA TGTGCCAGCAGCTTAACGTGGGCTGATACGCAGTATTTT. It yields the protein CASSLTWADTQYF.

This clone is a singleton in its sample. J is TRBJ2-7 and V is TRBV6-5; 7 nucleotides agree with TRBD1. Germline CDR1 MNHEY, CDR2 SVGAGI. The CDR3 loop spans 12 amino acids. V lost 6 bases, J lost 6 bases, and 5 bases stayed unmatched. The CDR3 DNA reads as TGTGCCAGCAGCAACAGGGGACCCGAGCAGTACTTC. Translating it yields CASSNRGPEQYF.

The rearrangement links TRBV2 to TRBJ2-1; 13 bases map to TRBD2. Germline V gene lookup returns CDR1 SNHLY and CDR2 FYNNEI. The ends lost 7 bases at V and 3 bases at J; junction bases unmatched: 6. The CDR3 spans 16 residues. Here the CDR3 reads CASTPGLAGDYNEQFF. CDR3 in DNA: TGTGCCAGCACCCCTGGACTAGCGGGGGACTACAATGAGCAGTTCTTC.

V gene TRBV19 combines with J gene TRBJ1-2, with D perhaps TRBD1 (5 bases). Trimming removed 5 bases at V and 12 bases at J, with 22 bases between. The CDR3 spans 14 residues. Germline CDR1 LNHDA, CDR2 SQIVND (reference sequence). In DNA form, the CDR3 reads TGTGCCAGTAGTTTATTAGGGGAAGGCACTCCCCACACCTTC. The encoded protein is CASSLLGEGTPHTF.

The rearrangement uses TRBV6-1 and TRBJ2-1; 11 nucleotides line up with TRBD2. The CDR3 extends over 16 amino acids. Germline V gives CDR1 MNHNS, CDR2 SASEGT. Trimming removed 4 bases from V and 10 bases from J; junction bases left unmatched: 12. The CDR3 spells CASSGGIAGGREEQFF. CDR3 sequence (DNA): TGTGCCAGCAGTGGGGGGATAGCGGGAGGGAGAGAAGAGCAGTTCTTC.